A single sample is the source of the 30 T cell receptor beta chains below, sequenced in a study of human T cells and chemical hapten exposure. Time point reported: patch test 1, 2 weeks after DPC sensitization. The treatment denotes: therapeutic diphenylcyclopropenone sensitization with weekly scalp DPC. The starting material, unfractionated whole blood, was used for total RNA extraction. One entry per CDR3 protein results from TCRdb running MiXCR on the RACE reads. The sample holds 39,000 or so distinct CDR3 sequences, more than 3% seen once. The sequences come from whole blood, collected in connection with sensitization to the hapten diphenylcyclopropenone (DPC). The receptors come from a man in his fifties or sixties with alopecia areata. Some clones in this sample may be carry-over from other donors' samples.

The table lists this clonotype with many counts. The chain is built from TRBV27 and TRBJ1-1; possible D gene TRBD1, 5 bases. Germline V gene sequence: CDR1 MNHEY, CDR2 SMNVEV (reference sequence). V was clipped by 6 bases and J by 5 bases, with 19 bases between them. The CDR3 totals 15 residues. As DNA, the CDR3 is TGTGCCAGCAGAAGAAGCTATGCGGGGGATACTGAAGCTTTCTTT. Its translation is CASRRSYAGDTEAFF.

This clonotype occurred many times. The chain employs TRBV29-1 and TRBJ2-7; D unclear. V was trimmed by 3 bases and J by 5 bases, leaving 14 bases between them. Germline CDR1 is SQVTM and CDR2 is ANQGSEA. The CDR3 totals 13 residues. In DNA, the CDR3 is TGCAGCGTTGATCGTGGGATTGGAGACGAGCAGTACTTC. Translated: CSVDRGIGDEQYF.

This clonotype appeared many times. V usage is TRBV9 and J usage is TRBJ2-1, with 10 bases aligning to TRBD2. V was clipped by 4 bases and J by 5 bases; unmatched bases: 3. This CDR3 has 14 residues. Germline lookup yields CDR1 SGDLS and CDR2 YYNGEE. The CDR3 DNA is TGTGCCAGCAGCTTGGGACTAGCGAACAATGAGCAGTTCTTC. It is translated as CASSLGLANNEQFF.

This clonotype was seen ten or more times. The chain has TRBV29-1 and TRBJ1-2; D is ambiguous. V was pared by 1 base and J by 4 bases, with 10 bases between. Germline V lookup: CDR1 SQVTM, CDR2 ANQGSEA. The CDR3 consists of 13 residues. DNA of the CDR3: TGCAGCGTTGAAGTGGCACAGCCCTATGGCTACACCTTC. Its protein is CSVEVAQPYGYTF. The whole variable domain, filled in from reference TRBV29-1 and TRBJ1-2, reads SAVISQKPSRDICQRGTSLTIQCQVDSQVTMMFWYRQQPGQSLTLIATANQGSEATYESGFVIDKFPISRPNLTFSTLTVSNMSPEDSSIYLCSVEVAQPYGYTFGSGTRLTVV.

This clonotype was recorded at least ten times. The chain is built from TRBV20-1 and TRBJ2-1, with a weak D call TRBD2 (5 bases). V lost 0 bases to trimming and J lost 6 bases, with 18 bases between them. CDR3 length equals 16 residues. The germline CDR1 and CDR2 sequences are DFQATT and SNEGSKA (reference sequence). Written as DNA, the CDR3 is TGCAGTGCTAGAGATATAGGGCTAGCCCCAAGCAATGAGCAGTTCTTC. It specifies CSARDIGLAPSNEQFF.

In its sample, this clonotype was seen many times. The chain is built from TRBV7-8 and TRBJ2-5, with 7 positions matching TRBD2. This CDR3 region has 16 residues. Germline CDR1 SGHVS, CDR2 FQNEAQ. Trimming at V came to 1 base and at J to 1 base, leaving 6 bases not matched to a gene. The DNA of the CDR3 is TGTGCCAGCAGCTTAGGGGGGGGGTTCGGCCAAGAGACCCAGTACTTC. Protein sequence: CASSLGGGFGQETQYF.

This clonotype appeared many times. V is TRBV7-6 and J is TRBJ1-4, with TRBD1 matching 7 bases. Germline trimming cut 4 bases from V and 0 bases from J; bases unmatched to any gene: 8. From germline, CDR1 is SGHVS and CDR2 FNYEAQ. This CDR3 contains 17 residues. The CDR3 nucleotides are TGTGCCAGCAGCTCAGGGGGGAGGGCTGCAACTAATGAAAAACTGTTTTTT. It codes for CASSSGGRAATNEKLFF.

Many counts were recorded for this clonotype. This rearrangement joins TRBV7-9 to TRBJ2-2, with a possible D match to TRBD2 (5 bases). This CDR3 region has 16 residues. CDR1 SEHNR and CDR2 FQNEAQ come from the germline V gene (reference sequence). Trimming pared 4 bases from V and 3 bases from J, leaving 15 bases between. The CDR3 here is CASSSAGLVHTGELFF. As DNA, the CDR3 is TGTGCCAGCAGCTCGGCGGGCCTCGTCCACACCGGGGAGCTGTTTTTT.

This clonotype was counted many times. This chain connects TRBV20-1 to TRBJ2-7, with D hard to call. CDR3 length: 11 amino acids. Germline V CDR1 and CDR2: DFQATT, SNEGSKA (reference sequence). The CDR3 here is CSVGLTNEQYF. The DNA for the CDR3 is TGCAGCGTGGGCCTTACCAACGAGCAGTACTTC.

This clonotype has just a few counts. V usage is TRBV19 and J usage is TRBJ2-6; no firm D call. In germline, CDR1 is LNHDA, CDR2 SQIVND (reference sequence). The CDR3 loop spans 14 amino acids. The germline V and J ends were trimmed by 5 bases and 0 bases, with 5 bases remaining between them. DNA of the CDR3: TGTGCCAGTAGTTATGGCTCTGGGGCCAACGTCCTGACTTTC. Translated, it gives CASSYGSGANVLTF.

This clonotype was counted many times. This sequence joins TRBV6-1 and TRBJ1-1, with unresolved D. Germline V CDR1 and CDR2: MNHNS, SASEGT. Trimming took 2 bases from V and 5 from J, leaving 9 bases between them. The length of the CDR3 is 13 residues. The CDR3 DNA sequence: TGTGCCAGCAGTGAAATGGGGAGGACTGAAGCTTTCTTT. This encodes CASSEMGRTEAFF.

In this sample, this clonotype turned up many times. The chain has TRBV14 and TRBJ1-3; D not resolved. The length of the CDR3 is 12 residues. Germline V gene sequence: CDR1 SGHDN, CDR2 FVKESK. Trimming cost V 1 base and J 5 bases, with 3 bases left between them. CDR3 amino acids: CASSQGRNTIYF. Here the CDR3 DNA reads TGTGCCAGCAGCCAAGGGAGAAACACCATATATTTT. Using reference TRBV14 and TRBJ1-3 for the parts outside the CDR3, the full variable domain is EAGVTQFPSHSVIEKGQTVTLRCDPISGHDNLYWYRRVMGKEIKFLLHFVKESKQDESGMPNNRFLAERTGGTYSTLKVQPAELEDSGVYFCASSQGRNTIYFGEGSWLTVV.

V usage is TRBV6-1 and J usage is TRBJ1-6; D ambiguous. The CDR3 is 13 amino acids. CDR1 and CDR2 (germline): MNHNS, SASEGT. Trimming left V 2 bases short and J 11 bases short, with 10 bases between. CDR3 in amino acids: CASSESPWPPLHF. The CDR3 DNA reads TGTGCCAGCAGTGAATCCCCCTGGCCACCCCTCCACTTT.

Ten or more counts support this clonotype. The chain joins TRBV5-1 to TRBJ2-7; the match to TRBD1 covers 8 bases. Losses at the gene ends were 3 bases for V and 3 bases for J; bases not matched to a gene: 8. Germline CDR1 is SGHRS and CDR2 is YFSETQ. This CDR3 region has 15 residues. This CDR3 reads CASSSETGAGYEQYF. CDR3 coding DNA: TGCGCCAGCAGCTCCGAGACAGGGGCGGGCTACGAGCAGTACTTC.

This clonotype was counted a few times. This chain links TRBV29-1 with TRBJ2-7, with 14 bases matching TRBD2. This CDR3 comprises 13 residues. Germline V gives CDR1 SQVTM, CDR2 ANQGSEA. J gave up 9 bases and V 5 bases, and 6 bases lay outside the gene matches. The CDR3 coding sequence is TGCAGCGTTACAGGACTAGCGGGAGGAAGGCAGTACTTC. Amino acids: CSVTGLAGGRQYF.

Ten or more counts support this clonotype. CDR3 loop: CSARDWSGASSYNEQFF. Here the CDR3 DNA reads TGCAGTGCTAGAGATTGGAGCGGAGCGAGCTCCTACAATGAGCAGTTCTTC. The chain is built from TRBV20-1 and TRBJ2-1; a weak D match, TRBD2 (5 bases). V was clipped by 0 bases and J by 0 bases, with 15 bases between them. In germline, CDR1 is DFQATT, CDR2 SNEGSKA (reference sequence). The CDR3 totals 17 residues.

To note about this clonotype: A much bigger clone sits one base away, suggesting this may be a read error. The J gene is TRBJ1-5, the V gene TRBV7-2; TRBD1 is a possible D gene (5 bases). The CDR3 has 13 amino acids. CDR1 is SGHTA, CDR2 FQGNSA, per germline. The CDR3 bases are TGTGTCAGCAGCGCTGACAGCCTTCAGCCCCAGCATTTT. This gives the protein CVSSADSLQPQHF.

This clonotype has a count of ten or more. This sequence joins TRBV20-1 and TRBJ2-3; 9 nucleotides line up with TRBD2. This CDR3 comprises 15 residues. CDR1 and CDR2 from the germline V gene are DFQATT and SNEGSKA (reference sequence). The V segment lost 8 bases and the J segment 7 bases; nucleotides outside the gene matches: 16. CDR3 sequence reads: CSIHLSGRDANTQYF. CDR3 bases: TGCAGTATCCACCTTAGCGGGAGAGACGCAAATACGCAGTATTTT.

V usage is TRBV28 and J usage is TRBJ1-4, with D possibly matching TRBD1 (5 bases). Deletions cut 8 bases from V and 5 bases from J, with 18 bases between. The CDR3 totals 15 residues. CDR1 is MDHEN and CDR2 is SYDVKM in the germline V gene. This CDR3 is CASAQVGRDNEKLFF. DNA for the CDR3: TGTGCCAGCGCCCAAGTGGGCAGGGACAATGAAAAACTGTTTTTT. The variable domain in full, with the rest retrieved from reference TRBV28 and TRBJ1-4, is DVKVTQSSRYLVKRTGEKVFLECVQDMDHENMFWYRQDPGLGLRLIYFSYDVKMKEKGDIPEGYSVSREKKERFSLILESASTNQTSMYLCASAQVGRDNEKLFFGSGTQLSVL.

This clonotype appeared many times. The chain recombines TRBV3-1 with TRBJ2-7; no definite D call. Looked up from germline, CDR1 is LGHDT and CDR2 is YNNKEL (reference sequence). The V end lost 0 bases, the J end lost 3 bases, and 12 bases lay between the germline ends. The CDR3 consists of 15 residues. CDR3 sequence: CASSQDPHRNYEQYF. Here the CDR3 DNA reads TGTGCCAGCAGCCAAGACCCGCACAGAAACTACGAGCAGTACTTC.

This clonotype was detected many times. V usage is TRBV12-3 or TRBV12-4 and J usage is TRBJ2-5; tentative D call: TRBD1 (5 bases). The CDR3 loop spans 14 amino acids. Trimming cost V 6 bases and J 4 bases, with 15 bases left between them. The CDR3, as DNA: TGTGCCAGCAGGCTAGGACAAACCCCAGAGACCCAGTACTTC. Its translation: CASRLGQTPETQYF.

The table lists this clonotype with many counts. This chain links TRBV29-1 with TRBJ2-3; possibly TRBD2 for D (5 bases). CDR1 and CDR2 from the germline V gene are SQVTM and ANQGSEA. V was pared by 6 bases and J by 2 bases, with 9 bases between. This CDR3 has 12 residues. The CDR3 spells CSVGGYTDTQYF. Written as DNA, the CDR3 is TGCAGCGTAGGAGGATACACAGATACGCAGTATTTT.

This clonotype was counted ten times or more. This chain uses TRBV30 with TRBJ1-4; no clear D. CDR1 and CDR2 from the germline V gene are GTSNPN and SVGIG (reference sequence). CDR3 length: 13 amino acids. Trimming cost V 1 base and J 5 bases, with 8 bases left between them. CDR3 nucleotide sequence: TGTGCCTGGAGTGCGCAGATGAATGAAAAACTGTTTTTT. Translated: CAWSAQMNEKLFF.

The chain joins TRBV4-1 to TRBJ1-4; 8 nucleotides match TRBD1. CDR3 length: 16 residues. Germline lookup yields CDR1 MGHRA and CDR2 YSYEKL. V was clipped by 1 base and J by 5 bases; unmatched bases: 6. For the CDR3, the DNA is TGCGCCAGCAGCCAAGCCCAGGGGGCTAGGAATGAAAAACTGTTTTTT. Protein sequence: CASSQAQGARNEKLFF.

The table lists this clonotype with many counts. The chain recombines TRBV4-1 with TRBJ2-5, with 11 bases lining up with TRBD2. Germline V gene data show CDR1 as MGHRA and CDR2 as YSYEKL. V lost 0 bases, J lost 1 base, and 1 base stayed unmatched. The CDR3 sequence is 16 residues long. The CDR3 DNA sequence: TGCGCCAGCAGCCAAGAACTAGCGGGGGTCCAAGAGACCCAGTACTTC. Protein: CASSQELAGVQETQYF.

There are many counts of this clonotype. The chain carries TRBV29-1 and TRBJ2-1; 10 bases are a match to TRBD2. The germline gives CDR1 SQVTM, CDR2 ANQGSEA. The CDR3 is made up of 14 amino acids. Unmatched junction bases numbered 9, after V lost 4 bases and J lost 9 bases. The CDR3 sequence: CSVAALAGAVEQFF. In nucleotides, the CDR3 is TGCAGCGTTGCGGCTCTAGCGGGAGCGGTTGAGCAGTTCTTC.

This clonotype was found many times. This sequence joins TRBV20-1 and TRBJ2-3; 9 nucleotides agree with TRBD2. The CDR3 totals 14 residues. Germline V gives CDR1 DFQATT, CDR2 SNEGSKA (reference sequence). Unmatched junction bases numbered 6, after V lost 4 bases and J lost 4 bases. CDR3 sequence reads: CSAITSGLADTQYF. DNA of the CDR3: TGCAGTGCTATAACTAGCGGGCTCGCAGATACGCAGTATTTT.

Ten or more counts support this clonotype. The CDR3 sequence is CSVGPGQGREQYF. For the CDR3, the DNA is TGCAGCGTCGGTCCGGGACAGGGACGCGAGCAGTACTTC. J is TRBJ2-7 and V is TRBV29-1; 9 positions match TRBD1. The V gene end was trimmed by 6 bases and the J gene end by 6 bases; junction bases not matched to a gene: 9. The germline V gene has CDR1 SQVTM and CDR2 ANQGSEA. The CDR3 runs 13 residues.

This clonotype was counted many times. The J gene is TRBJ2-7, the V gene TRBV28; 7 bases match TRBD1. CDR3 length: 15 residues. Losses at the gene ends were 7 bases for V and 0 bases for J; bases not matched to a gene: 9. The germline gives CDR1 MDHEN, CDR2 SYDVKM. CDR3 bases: TGTGCCAGCACCCAATTGACAGGGTCCTCCTACGAGCAGTACTTC. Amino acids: CASTQLTGSSYEQYF. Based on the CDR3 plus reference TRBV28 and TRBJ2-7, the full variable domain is DVKVTQSSRYLVKRTGEKVFLECVQDMDHENMFWYRQDPGLGLRLIYFSYDVKMKEKGDIPEGYSVSREKKERFSLILESASTNQTSMYLCASTQLTGSSYEQYFGPGTRLTVT.

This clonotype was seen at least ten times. Here the CDR3 DNA reads TGTGCCTGGAGGGACAGGGGTTCTAGAGATACGCAGTATTTT. Translation gives CAWRDRGSRDTQYF. J is TRBJ2-3 and V is TRBV6-1; 10 bases map to TRBD1. The CDR3 length is 14 residues. V lost 11 bases and J lost 5; bases outside the gene matches: 10. Germline V gene data show CDR1 as MNHNS and CDR2 as SASEGT.